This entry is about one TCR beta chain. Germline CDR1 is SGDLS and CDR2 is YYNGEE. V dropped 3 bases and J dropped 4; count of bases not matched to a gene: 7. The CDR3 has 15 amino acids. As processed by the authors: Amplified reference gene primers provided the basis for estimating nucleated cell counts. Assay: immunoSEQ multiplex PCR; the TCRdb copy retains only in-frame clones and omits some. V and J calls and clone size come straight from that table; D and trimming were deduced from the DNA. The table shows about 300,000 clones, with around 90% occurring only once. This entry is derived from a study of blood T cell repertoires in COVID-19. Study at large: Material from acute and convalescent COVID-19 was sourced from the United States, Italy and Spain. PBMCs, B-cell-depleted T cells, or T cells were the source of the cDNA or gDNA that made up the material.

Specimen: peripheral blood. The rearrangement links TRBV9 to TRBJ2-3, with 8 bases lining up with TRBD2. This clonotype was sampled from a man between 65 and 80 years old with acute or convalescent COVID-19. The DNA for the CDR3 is TGTGCCAGCAGCGCCAGCGGGAGAGGGGCAGATACGCAGTATTTT. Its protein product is CASSASGRGADTQYF.